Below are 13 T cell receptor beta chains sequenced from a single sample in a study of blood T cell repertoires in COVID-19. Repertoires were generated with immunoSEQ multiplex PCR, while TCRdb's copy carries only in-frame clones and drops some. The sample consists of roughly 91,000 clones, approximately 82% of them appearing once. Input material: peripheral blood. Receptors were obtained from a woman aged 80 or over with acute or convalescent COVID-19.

The CDR3 here is CASTHEWNSPLHF. DNA for the CDR3: TGTGCCAGCACCCACGAGTGGAATTCACCCCTCCACTTT. The chain is built from TRBV6-5 and TRBJ1-6, with D hard to call. The CDR3 runs 13 residues. V lost 7 bases, J lost 7 bases, and 11 bases lay in between. Germline V gene lookup returns CDR1 MNHEY and CDR2 SVGAGI.

CDR3 in DNA: TGTGCCAGTATTGCTAGCGGGTATACCCCCTACGAGCAGTACTTC. Its protein is CASIASGYTPYEQYF. The V gene is TRBV19, the J gene TRBJ2-7, with 8 bases matching TRBD2. This CDR3 has 15 residues. Germline V gene lookup returns CDR1 LNHDA and CDR2 SQIVND (reference sequence). The V segment lost 7 bases and the J segment 2 bases; nucleotides outside the gene matches: 10. Full variable domain (outside the CDR3, taken from reference TRBV19 and TRBJ2-7): DGGITQSPKYLFRKEGQNVTLSCEQNLNHDAMYWYRQDPGQGLRLIYYSQIVNDFQKGDIAEGYSVSREKKESFPLTVTSAQKNPTAFYLCASIASGYTPYEQYFGPGTRLTVT.

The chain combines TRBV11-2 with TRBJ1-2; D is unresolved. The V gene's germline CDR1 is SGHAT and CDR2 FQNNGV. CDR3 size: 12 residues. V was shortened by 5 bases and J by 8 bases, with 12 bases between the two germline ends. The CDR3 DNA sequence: TGTGCCAGCAGCCCCGGGTCGGGAGGCTACACCTTC. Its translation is CASSPGSGGYTF.

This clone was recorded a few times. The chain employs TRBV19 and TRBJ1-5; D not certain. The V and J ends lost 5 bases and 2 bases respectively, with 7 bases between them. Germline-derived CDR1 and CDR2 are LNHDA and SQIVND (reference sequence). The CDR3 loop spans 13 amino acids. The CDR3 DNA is TGTGCCAGTAGTGAAAGAGGCAATCAGCCCCAGCATTTT. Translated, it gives CASSERGNQPQHF.

CDR3 loop: CATSTGGPSTGELFF. DNA of the CDR3: TGTGCCACCAGCACGGGGGGGCCTTCTACCGGGGAGCTGTTTTTT. The chain employs TRBV15 and TRBJ2-2, with TRBD2 matching 8 bases. The germline V gene encodes CDR1 LNHNV and CDR2 YYDKDF (reference sequence). Trimming took 4 bases from V and 5 from J; bases not matched to a gene: 6. The CDR3 is made up of 15 amino acids.

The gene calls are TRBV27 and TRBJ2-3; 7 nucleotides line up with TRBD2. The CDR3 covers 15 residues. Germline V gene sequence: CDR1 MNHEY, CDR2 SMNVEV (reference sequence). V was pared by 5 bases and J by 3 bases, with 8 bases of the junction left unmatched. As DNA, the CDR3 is TGTGCCAGCAGTCCCAGCGGGGCAGGGACAGATACGCAGTATTTT. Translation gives CASSPSGAGTDTQYF.

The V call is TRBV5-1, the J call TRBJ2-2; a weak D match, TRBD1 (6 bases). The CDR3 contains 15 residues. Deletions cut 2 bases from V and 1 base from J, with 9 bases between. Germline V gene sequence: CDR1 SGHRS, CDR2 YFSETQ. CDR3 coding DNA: TGCGCCAGCAGCTTACTGGACAGGAACACCGGGGAGCTGTTTTTT. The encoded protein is CASSLLDRNTGELFF. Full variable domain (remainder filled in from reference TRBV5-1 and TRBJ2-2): KAGVTQTPRYLIKTRGQQVTLSCSPISGHRSVSWYQQTPGQGLQFLFEYFSETQRNKGNFPGRFSGRQFSNSRSEMNVSTLELGDSALYLCASSLLDRNTGELFFGEGSRLTVL.

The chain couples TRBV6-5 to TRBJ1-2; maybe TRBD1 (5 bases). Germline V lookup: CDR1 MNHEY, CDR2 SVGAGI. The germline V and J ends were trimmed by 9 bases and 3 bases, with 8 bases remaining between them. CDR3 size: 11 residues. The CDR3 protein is CASLQDYGYTF. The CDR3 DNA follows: TGTGCCAGTTTACAGGACTATGGCTACACCTTC.

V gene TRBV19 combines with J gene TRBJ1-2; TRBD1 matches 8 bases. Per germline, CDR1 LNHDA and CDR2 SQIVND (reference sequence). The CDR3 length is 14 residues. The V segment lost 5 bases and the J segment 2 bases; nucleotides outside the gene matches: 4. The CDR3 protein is CASSPRQGNYGYTF. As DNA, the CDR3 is TGTGCCAGTAGTCCACGACAGGGGAACTATGGCTACACCTTC.

The CDR3 is CASSLARENTEAFF. CDR3 in DNA: TGTGCCAGCAGCTTAGCGAGGGAGAACACTGAAGCTTTCTTT. The chain uses TRBV7-8 and TRBJ1-1; D ambiguous. The V gene lost 0 bases and the J gene lost 1 base, with 6 bases spanning the gap. Per germline, CDR1 SGHVS and CDR2 FQNEAQ. CDR3 length equals 14 residues. The full variable domain, completed using reference TRBV7-8 and TRBJ1-1, is GAGVSQSPRYKVAKRGQDVALRCDPISGHVSLFWYQQALGQGPEFLTYFQNEAQLDKSGLPSDRFFAERPEGSVSTLKIQRTQQEDSAVYLCASSLARENTEAFFGQGTRLTVV.

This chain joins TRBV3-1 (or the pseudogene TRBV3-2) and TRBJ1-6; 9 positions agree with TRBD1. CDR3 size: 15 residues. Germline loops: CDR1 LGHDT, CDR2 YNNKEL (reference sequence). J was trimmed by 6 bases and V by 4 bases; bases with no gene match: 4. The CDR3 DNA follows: TGTGCCAGCAGCCCCCTGACAGGGGGTAATTCACCCCTCCACTTT. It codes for CASSPLTGGNSPLHF.

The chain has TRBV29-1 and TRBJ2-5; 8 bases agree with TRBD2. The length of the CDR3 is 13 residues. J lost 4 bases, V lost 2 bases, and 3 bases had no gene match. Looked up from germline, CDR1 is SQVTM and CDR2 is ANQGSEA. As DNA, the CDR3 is TGCAGCGTTGAATTCCTAGCGGGAGAGACCCAGTACTTC. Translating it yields CSVEFLAGETQYF.

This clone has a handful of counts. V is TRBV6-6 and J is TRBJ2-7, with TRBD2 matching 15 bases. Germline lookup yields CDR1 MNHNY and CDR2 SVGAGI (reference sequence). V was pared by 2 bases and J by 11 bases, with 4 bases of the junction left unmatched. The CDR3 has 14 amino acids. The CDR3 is CASSYEGTSGRKYF. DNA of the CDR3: TGTGCCAGCAGTTACGAAGGGACTAGCGGGAGGAAGTACTTC.